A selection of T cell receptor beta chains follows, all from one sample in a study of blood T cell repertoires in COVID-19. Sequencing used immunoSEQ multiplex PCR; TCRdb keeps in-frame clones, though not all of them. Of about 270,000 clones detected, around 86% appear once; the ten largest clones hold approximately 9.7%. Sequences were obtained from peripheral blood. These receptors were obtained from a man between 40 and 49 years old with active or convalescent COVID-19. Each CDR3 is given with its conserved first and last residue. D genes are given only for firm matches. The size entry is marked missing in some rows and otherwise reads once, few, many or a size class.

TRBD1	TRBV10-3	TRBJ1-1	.	TGTGCCATCAAAGGGACAGGCGCGAACACTGAAGCTTTCTTT	CAIKGTGANTEAFF
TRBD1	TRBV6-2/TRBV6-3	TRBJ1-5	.	TGTGCCAGCAGTCATGGCGACAGGGATGTCCAGCCCCAGCATTTT	CASSHGDRDVQPQHF
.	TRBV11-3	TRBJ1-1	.	TGTGCCAGCAGCTCACAGGGGAACACTGAAGCTTTCTTT	CASSSQGNTEAFF
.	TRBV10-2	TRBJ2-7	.	TGCGCCAGCACAGAAAGGGGGAACTCCTACGAGCAGTACTTC	CASTERGNSYEQYF
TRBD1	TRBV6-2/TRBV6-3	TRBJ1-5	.	TGTGCCAGCAGTTTCCCGGGACAGAGCAATCAGCCCCAGCATTTT	CASSFPGQSNQPQHF
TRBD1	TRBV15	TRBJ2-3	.	TGTGCCACCAGCATCGACTCGATACAGGGGACAGATACGCAGTATTTT	CATSIDSIQGTDTQYF
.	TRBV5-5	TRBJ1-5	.	TGTGCCAGCAGCTTCGCTTCAGGGCCCCAGCATTTT	CASSFASGPQHF
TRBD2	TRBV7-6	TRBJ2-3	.	TGTGCCAGCAGCTTAGGGGCTAGCGGTTACGGGGCAGATACGCAGTATTTT	CASSLGASGYGADTQYF
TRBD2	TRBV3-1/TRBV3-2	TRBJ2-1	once	TGTGCCAGCAGCCAAGTTAGCGGGGGAGGCAATGAGCAGTTCTTC	CASSQVSGGGNEQFF
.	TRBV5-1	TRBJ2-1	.	TGCGCCAGCAGCTTGGAGAGTTACAATGAGCAGTTCTTC	CASSLESYNEQFF
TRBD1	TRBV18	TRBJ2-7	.	TGTGCCAGCTCACCAGGGACAGCATACGAGCAGTACTTC	CASSPGTAYEQYF
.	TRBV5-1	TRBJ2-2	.	TGCGCCAGCCGGAGGACCGGGGAGCTGTTTTTT	CASRRTGELFF
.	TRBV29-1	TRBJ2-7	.	TGCAGCATTCTAGAGGGATCCTACGAGCAGTACTTC	CSILEGSYEQYF
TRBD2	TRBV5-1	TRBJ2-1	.	TGCGCCAGCGCAACTAGCGGGGCACACAATGAGCAGTTCTTC	CASATSGAHNEQFF
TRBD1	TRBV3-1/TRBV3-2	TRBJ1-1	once	TGTGCCAGCAGCTGGGACAGGTCGAACACTGAAGCTTTCTTT	CASSWDRSNTEAFF
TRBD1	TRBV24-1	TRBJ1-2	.	TGTGCCACCAGTGAAACCGGGACAGGGGTTGGCTACACCTTC	CATSETGTGVGYTF
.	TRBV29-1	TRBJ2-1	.	TGCAGCGTTGAGCGGACAGCCTACAATGAGCAGTTCTTC	CSVERTAYNEQFF
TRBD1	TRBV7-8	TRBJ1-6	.	TGTGCCAGCAGCTTTGGACAGGCGAGCTCCTATAATTCACCCCTCCACTTT	CASSFGQASSYNSPLHF
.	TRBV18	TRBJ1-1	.	TGTGCCAGCTCACCACGAGGTGAAGCTTTCTTT	CASSPRGEAFF
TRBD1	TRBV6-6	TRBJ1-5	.	TGTGCCAGCAGTTCGGGACAGGGATATCCTCAGCCCCAGCATTTT	CASSSGQGYPQPQHF
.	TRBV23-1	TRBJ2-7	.	TGCGCCAGCAGTCTGGCCTTCTACGAGCAGTACTTC	CASSLAFYEQYF
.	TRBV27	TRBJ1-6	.	TGTGCCAGCAGTCCCGTCCCCGGGGGGAATTCACCCCTCCACTTT	CASSPVPGGNSPLHF
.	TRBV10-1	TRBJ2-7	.	TGCGCCAGCAGTGATGGTCTGGCGGGCGAGCAGTACTTC	CASSDGLAGEQYF
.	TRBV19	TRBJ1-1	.	TGTGCCAGTAGTGTCCGCACAGAGAACACTGAAGCTTTCTTT	CASSVRTENTEAFF
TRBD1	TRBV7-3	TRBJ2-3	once	TGTGCCAGCAGCACACAGGGGGCAGATACGCAGTATTTT	CASSTQGADTQYF
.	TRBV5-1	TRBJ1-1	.	TGCGCCAGCAGCGCCAACAGGGCCAACACTGAAGCTTTCTTT	CASSANRANTEAFF
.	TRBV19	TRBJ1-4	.	TGTGCCAGTAGTATGAACACGGGGGAAAAACTGTTTTTT	CASSMNTGEKLFF
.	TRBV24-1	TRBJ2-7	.	TGTGCCACCAGTGATTCCGGGTCCTACTCCTACGAGCAGTACTTC	CATSDSGSYSYEQYF
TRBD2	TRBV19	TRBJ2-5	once	TGTGCCAGTAGTGACTCTAGCGGGGTGAAGACCCAGTACTTC	CASSDSSGVKTQYF
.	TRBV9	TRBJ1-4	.	TGTGCCAGCAGCGCATACACGAGATGGGGCAATGAAAAACTGTTTTTT	CASSAYTRWGNEKLFF
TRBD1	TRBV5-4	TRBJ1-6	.	TGTGCCAGCAGCCTCCGACAGGGAGAGTCACCCCTCCACTTT	CASSLRQGESPLHF
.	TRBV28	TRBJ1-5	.	TGTGCCAGCAGGGGGGCGGGGGCGAGACATAGCAATCAGCCCCAGCATTTT	CASRGAGARHSNQPQHF
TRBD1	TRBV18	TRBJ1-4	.	TGTGCCAGCTCACAGGGGGCGAGAGGAGAAAAACTGTTTTTT	CASSQGARGEKLFF
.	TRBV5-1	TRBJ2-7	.	TGCGCCAGCAGCTTGAGGAGTACAACAGGAACCCGGGCCTACGAGCAGTACTTC	CASSLRSTTGTRAYEQYF
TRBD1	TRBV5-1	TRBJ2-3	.	TGCGCCAGCAGCTTGTCGACAGGGGGGTCCGCAGATACGCAGTATTTT	CASSLSTGGSADTQYF
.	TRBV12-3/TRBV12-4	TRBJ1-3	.	TGTGCCAGCAGTTTAGTAGGAAACACCATATATTTT	CASSLVGNTIYF
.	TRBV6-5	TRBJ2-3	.	TGTGCCAGCAGTTACCAAGGACAAAAAGATACGCAGTATTTT	CASSYQGQKDTQYF
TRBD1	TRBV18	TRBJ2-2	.	TGTGCCAGCTCACCATTGACAGGGTCGTACACCGGGGAGCTGTTTTTT	CASSPLTGSYTGELFF
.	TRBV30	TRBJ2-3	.	TGTGCCTGGAGTGTCGTGGCGGCAGATACGCAGTATTTT	CAWSVVAADTQYF
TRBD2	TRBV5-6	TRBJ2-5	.	TGTGCCAGCAGCTTGGTGACTAGCGGGGAGACCCAGTACTTC	CASSLVTSGETQYF
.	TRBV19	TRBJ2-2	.	TGTGCCAGTTCAGCAGGGTTTGGTAGTCACGGGGAGCTGTTTTTT	CASSAGFGSHGELFF
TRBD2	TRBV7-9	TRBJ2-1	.	TGTGCCAGCAGCTTAGAACTAGCGGGAGTTCTCAATGAGCAGTTCTTC	CASSLELAGVLNEQFF
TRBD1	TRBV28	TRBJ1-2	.	TGTGCCAGCCGGACAGGAGGAGGCGGCTACACCTTC	CASRTGGGGYTF
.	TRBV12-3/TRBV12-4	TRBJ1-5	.	TGTGCCAGCAGTTTCACCGGGGATCAGCCCCAGCATTTT	CASSFTGDQPQHF
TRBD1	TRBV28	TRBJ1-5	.	TGTGCCAGCTCCCTGACAGGGTGGAATCAGCCCCAGCATTTT	CASSLTGWNQPQHF
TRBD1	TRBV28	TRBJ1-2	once	TGTGCCAGCAGTGGAGAAGGACAGGGTTACTATGGCTACACCTTC	CASSGEGQGYYGYTF
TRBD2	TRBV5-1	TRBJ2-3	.	TGCGCCAGCAGCTACGGGACTAGCAGCACAGATACGCAGTATTTT	CASSYGTSSTDTQYF
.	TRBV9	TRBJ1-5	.	TGTGCCAGCAGCGTAGAAGGGGGGGACAATCAGCCCCAGCATTTT	CASSVEGGDNQPQHF
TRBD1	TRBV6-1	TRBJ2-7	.	TGTGCCAGCAGTGATCAGCAGGGGGCATCCTACGAGCAGTACTTC	CASSDQQGASYEQYF
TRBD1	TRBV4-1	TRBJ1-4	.	TGCGCCAGCAGCCAAGACCCGGGACAGGGGAATGAAAAACTGTTTTTT	CASSQDPGQGNEKLFF
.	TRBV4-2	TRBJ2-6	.	TGTGCCAGCAGCCAAGATCATACAGGTCACTCTGGGGCCAACGTCCTGACTTTC	CASSQDHTGHSGANVLTF
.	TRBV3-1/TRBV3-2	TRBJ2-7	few	TGTGCCAGCAGCCAAAGGCTAGCGTCTTACGAGCAGTACTTC	CASSQRLASYEQYF
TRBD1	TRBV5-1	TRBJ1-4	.	TGCGCCAGCAGCGGGGGACAGCCTAATGAAAAACTGTTTTTT	CASSGGQPNEKLFF
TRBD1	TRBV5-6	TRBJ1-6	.	TGTGCCAGCAGCGGGGACAGTAATTCACCCCTCCACTTT	CASSGDSNSPLHF
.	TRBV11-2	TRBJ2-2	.	TGTGCCAGCAGCACTATTGTCGGGACCGGGGAGCTGTTTTTT	CASSTIVGTGELFF